These 24 T cell receptor beta chains came from one sample sequenced in a study of T cell changes during pregnancy in multiple sclerosis. Libraries were prepared by immunoSEQ multiplex PCR; TCRdb keeps only in-frame clonotypes and omits some of them. The sample has 65,000 to 85,000 clones, 94% seen once. Sequences were derived from CD4+ T cells from peripheral blood mononuclear cells, sampled after pregnancy. The receptors were sampled from a female donor with multiple sclerosis, enrolled in a pregnancy study.

The genes are TRBV2 and TRBJ1-3, with D perhaps matching TRBD1 (6 bases). CDR3 length: 15 amino acids. Germline loops: CDR1 SNHLY, CDR2 FYNNEI. Trimming took off 6 bases at V and 3 bases at J, with 15 bases between the two ends. CDR3 in amino acids: CASRATGRGGNTIYF. DNA of the CDR3: TGTGCCAGCAGGGCCACAGGGAGAGGTGGAAACACCATATATTTT.

V and J are TRBV28 and TRBJ1-5; 8 bases are a match to TRBD1. The germline gives CDR1 MDHEN, CDR2 SYDVKM. The CDR3 is 15 amino acids. The junction had 9 bases not matched to a gene; V was cut back by 4 bases and J by 7 bases. The CDR3 sequence is CASSSLGQGGQPQHF. The CDR3 DNA reads as TGTGCCAGCAGTTCCCTAGGACAGGGTGGCCAGCCCCAGCATTTT.

This chain joins TRBV11-1 and TRBJ2-3, with 11 bases fitting TRBD2. Trimming cost V 5 bases and J 2 bases; bases outside gene matches: 6. This CDR3 spans 16 amino acids. CDR1 is SGHAT, CDR2 FQDESV, per germline (reference sequence). The CDR3 is CASSRIAGGLTDTQYF. CDR3 in DNA: TGTGCCAGCAGCCGTATAGCGGGAGGGCTCACAGATACGCAGTATTTT.

V is TRBV28 and J is TRBJ2-7; 9 nucleotides agree with TRBD2. The V gene end was trimmed by 5 bases and the J gene end by 0 bases; junction bases not matched to a gene: 2. This CDR3 is built from 14 residues. Germline-derived CDR1 and CDR2 are MDHEN and SYDVKM. The CDR3 loop is CASSPAGGSYEQYF. In nucleotides, the CDR3 is TGTGCCAGCAGTCCAGCGGGGGGCTCCTACGAGCAGTACTTC.

This chain connects TRBV6-6 to TRBJ2-3; perhaps TRBD1 as D (6 bases). Trimming pared 3 bases from V and 2 bases from J, leaving 15 bases between. The length of the CDR3 is 16 residues. The germline gives CDR1 MNHNY, CDR2 SVGAGI (reference sequence). CDR3 nucleotide sequence: TGTGCCAGCAGTTATGGGGGCGCGGGTTACACAGATACGCAGTATTTT. This translates into CASSYGGAGYTDTQYF.

This clone was found a few times. This chain connects TRBV25-1 to TRBJ2-7, with 7 bases identical to TRBD2. The germline V gene has CDR1 MGHDK and CDR2 SYGVNS. The trim removed 8 bases at V and 9 bases at J, leaving 10 bases unmatched. The CDR3 contains 12 residues. For the CDR3, the DNA is TGTGCCAGCTCAAGGGGAGGGCCGAGGCAGTACTTC. As protein: CASSRGGPRQYF.

The V gene is TRBV5-1, the J gene TRBJ1-1, with 10 bases that match TRBD1. CDR1 is SGHRS, CDR2 YFSETQ, per germline. The CDR3 spans 15 residues. Trimming took 4 bases from V and 1 from J; bases not matched to a gene: 4. Written as DNA, the CDR3 is TGCGCCAGCAGCGGAGGGACAGGGGCGAACACTGAAGCTTTCTTT. This gives the protein CASSGGTGANTEAFF.

The CDR3: CASSLRGSRQEQYF. The CDR3 DNA follows: TGTGCCAGCAGCTTACGCGGGAGCAGACAGGAGCAGTACTTC. The chain uses TRBV7-2 and TRBJ2-7, with 7 bases fitting TRBD2. This CDR3 has 14 residues. The germline V gene has CDR1 SGHTA and CDR2 FQGNSA. Unmatched junction bases numbered 8, after V lost 2 bases and J lost 7 bases.

V is TRBV29-1 and J is TRBJ2-1, with D tentatively TRBD1 (5 bases). Germline assignment: CDR1 SQVTM and CDR2 ANQGSEA. The ends were cut back, 7 bases at V and 3 bases at J, with 13 bases in the middle. This CDR3 comprises 13 residues. The CDR3 DNA reads TGCAGCGGCAGACAGACCCGCTACAATGAGCAGTTCTTC. Translating it yields CSGRQTRYNEQFF.

The genes are TRBV7-2 and TRBJ2-5, with D tentatively TRBD1 (6 bases). Trimming cost V 0 bases and J 12 bases, with 20 bases left between them. CDR3 size: 15 residues. Germline values: CDR1 SGHTA, CDR2 FQGNSA. This CDR3 is CASSLAFGRGRGEYF. The CDR3 coding sequence is TGTGCCAGCAGCTTAGCGTTTGGCAGGGGAAGGGGCGAGTACTTC.

J is TRBJ2-1 and V is TRBV28; TRBD2 matches 14 bases. The ends lost 5 bases at V and 9 bases at J; junction bases unmatched: 15. The CDR3 covers 18 residues. Germline-derived CDR1 and CDR2 are MDHEN and SYDVKM. The CDR3 here is CASSRLAGGTVREGEQFF. The CDR3 DNA sequence: TGTGCCAGCAGTCGACTAGCGGGAGGGACCGTACGGGAGGGTGAGCAGTTCTTC.

The chain has TRBV25-1 and TRBJ2-7; possibly TRBD1 for D (6 bases). V shed 6 bases and J shed 4 bases, with 19 bases lying between them. The CDR3 is 15 residues long. Germline values: CDR1 MGHDK, CDR2 SYGVNS. CDR3 sequence (DNA): TGTGCCAGCAGGGCCCCGGGTAGCAGGGGATACGAGCAGTACTTC. Translating gives CASRAPGSRGYEQYF.

The J gene is TRBJ2-1, the V gene TRBV7-8; D might be TRBD2 (5 bases). Germline loops: CDR1 SGHVS, CDR2 FQNEAQ. Trimming pared 6 bases from V and 5 bases from J, leaving 11 bases between. The CDR3 runs to 13 residues. This CDR3 reads CASRPTRDNEQFF. The CDR3 DNA reads TGTGCCAGCAGACCTACTAGGGACAATGAGCAGTTCTTC.

This clone was counted a single time. V usage is TRBV2 and J usage is TRBJ2-7; 9 positions agree with TRBD1. The germline V gene encodes CDR1 SNHLY and CDR2 FYNNEI. Trimming took 7 bases from V and 6 from J; bases not matched to a gene: 4. The CDR3 spans 12 residues. This CDR3 reads CASNRQGGEQYF. CDR3 nucleotides: TGTGCCAGCAACCGACAGGGGGGCGAGCAGTACTTC.

CDR3 sequence: CSVARDFLQETQYF. CDR3 bases: TGCAGCGTTGCCCGGGACTTTCTGCAAGAGACCCAGTACTTC. The chain is built from TRBV29-1 and TRBJ2-5, with a tentative D call TRBD2 (6 bases). The V and J ends lost 4 bases and 2 bases respectively, with 14 bases between them. The CDR3 is 14 residues long. Germline V CDR1 and CDR2: SQVTM, ANQGSEA.

V is TRBV18 and J is TRBJ2-5, with unresolved D. This CDR3 contains 12 residues. V was shortened by 5 bases and J by 2 bases, with 6 bases between the two germline ends. Germline values: CDR1 KGHSH, CDR2 LQKENI. CDR3 nucleotides: TGTGCCAGCTCAGGGCAGCAAGAGACCCAGTACTTC. It translates to CASSGQQETQYF.

CDR3 nucleotide sequence: TGTGCCAGTATGCCCGAGGGTAACCACTATGGCTACACCTTC. It translates to CASMPEGNHYGYTF. The chain is built from TRBV19 and TRBJ1-2; D gene uncertain. This CDR3 contains 14 residues. V lost 7 bases, J lost 3 bases, and 15 bases lay in between. Germline V lookup: CDR1 LNHDA, CDR2 SQIVND (reference sequence).

This clone was observed a few times. The chain employs TRBV27 and TRBJ1-4, with 8 bases fitting TRBD1. CDR1 MNHEY and CDR2 SMNVEV come from the germline V gene (reference sequence). J was trimmed by 5 bases and V by 5 bases; bases with no gene match: 10. CDR3 length: 16 residues. In nucleotides, the CDR3 is TGTGCCAGCAGTACAACCTTCGACAGGGGAAATGAAAAACTGTTTTTT. Translation: CASSTTFDRGNEKLFF.

The V call is TRBV9, the J call TRBJ1-5, with 7 bases lining up with TRBD1. Looked up from germline, CDR1 is SGDLS and CDR2 is YYNGEE. The V and J ends lost 3 bases and 4 bases, in that order; junction bases with no gene match: 19. The CDR3 has 19 residues. CDR3 amino acids: CASSAQSCGQAGYNQPQHF. The CDR3 DNA follows: TGTGCCAGCAGCGCCCAATCTTGCGGACAGGCGGGGTATAATCAGCCCCAGCATTTT.

The rearrangement joins TRBV2 to TRBJ1-1, with TRBD1 as a possible D gene (5 bases). With 4 bases removed from V and 1 base from J, the gap between germline ends came to 16 bases. The length of the CDR3 is 16 residues. The germline V gene encodes CDR1 SNHLY and CDR2 FYNNEI. Here the CDR3 reads CASSVQGRWGNTEAFF. The CDR3 region has the DNA TGTGCCAGCAGTGTTCAGGGTCGTTGGGGGAACACTGAAGCTTTCTTT.

This clone was counted a single time. The chain recombines TRBV4-2 with TRBJ1-6, with 8 bases lining up with TRBD1. The CDR3 runs to 16 residues. Germline values: CDR1 LGHNA, CDR2 YNFKEQ. J lost 8 bases, V lost 0 bases, and 6 bases had no gene match. This CDR3 reads CASSQDGQGAYSPLHF. CDR3 in DNA: TGTGCCAGCAGCCAAGACGGGCAGGGGGCTTATTCACCCCTCCACTTT.

The chain is built from TRBV28 and TRBJ2-7; D may be TRBD2 (5 bases). The CDR3 sequence is 14 residues long. Trimming shortened V by 1 base and J by 5 bases, and 12 bases separated the two germline ends. The germline CDR1 and CDR2 sequences are MDHEN and SYDVKM. CDR3 nucleotide sequence: TGTGCCAGCAGTTTATCCGGGGAAAGGAACGAGCAGTACTTC. Amino acids: CASSLSGERNEQYF.

V and J are TRBV6-6 and TRBJ1-1; the match to TRBD1 covers 9 bases. This CDR3 is built from 13 residues. Germline CDR1 is MNHNY and CDR2 is SVGAGI (reference sequence). Losses at the gene ends were 6 bases for V and 8 bases for J; bases not matched to a gene: 7. In DNA form, the CDR3 reads TGTGCCAGCAGATCCGAGGGACAGGGAGAAGCTTTCTTT. Protein sequence: CASRSEGQGEAFF.

This clone is a singleton in its sample. The DNA of the CDR3 is TGTGCCAGCAGTGAATTTGCTAGCGGGAGCTCCTACAATGAGCAGTTCTTC. Encoded protein: CASSEFASGSSYNEQFF. The rearrangement joins TRBV2 to TRBJ2-1, with 10 bases aligning to TRBD2. The CDR3 totals 17 residues. V was pared by 2 bases and J by 0 bases, with 4 bases of the junction left unmatched. CDR1 and CDR2 from the germline V gene are SNHLY and FYNNEI.